A selection of T cell receptor beta chains follows, all from one sample in a study of kidney transplant recipient with SARS-CoV-2 infection. TCRdb ran MiXCR on the reads and lists one entry per CDR3 protein. The table lists fewer than 250,000 distinct CDR3 sequences, around 30% of them singletons. Material: a blood sample, obtained at baseline and between days 110 and 120 from a kidney transplant recipient. The receptors come from a young adult male patient who had COVID-19 and was a kidney transplant recipient. The graft donor may account for some of the T cells. CDR3s include the opening cysteine and the closing phenylalanine or tryptophan.

TRBJ1-2 | TRBV7-9 | CASGQSAYGYTF
TRBJ2-5 | TRBV2 | CASRTGTGEETQYF
TRBJ2-1 | TRBV18 | CASSGYSEGSYNEQFF
TRBJ1-2 | TRBV3-1 | CASSGSVTLRKTYGYAF
TRBJ1-2 | TRBV7-1 | CASSLRSHEGKTYGYTF
TRBJ1-2 | TRBV6-1 | CASSTVNSMRKTYGYTF
TRBJ2-7 | TRBV4-1 | CASSLQGEVSYEQYF
TRBJ2-1 | TRBV11-2 | CASSRLAASSSYNEQFF
TRBJ2-3 | TRBV7-8 | CASSLGITGGLTSTDTQYF
TRBJ1-2 | TRBV12-5 | CASGSRCLQGKTYGYTF
TRBJ2-1 | TRBV6-5 | CASSYDLAKINEQFF
TRBJ2-3 | TRBV21-1 | CASGCTVATVMQDTQYF
TRBJ2-5 | TRBV10-3 | CAINDPAGGQEAQYF
TRBJ1-3 | TRBV2 | CASSGGQGPFSGNTIYF
TRBJ1-4 | TRBV2 | CASSAQGATNEKLFF
TRBJ1-4 | TRBV24-1 | CATSDKRGTGEEKLFF
TRBJ1-2 | TRBV9 | CASFCEYSRKTYGYTF
TRBJ2-1 | TRBV20-1 | CSARLPGGYNEQFF
TRBJ2-2 | TRBV7-2 | CASSLRGVWVAEGRGELFF
TRBJ2-2 | TRBV14 | CASSRLSFTGELFF
TRBJ2-1 | TRBV5-1 | CASSLPGSSGLNEQFF
TRBJ2-7 | TRBV24-1 | CATSDPGVSGEQYF
TRBJ2-3 | TRBV28 | CASSANSETDTQYF
TRBJ2-2 | TRBV7-9 | CASSPSDRGSNTGELFF
TRBJ2-5 | TRBV5-6 | CASSTRDRGFWETQYF
TRBJ2-7 | TRBV12-3/TRBV12-4 | CASSRLGSRHEQYF
TRBJ1-2 | TRBV7-4 | CAISTICSARKTYGYTF
TRBJ2-2 | TRBV18 | CASSLLRDRVITGELFF
TRBJ2-3 | TRBV20-1 | CSAHPGQGDLGTQYF
TRBJ2-2 | TRBV7-2 | CASSLRAGGQTGELFF
TRBJ1-2 | TRBV12-3/TRBV12-4 | CASSSQFSFRKTYGYTF
TRBJ1-4 | TRBV28 | CASLRAGANEKLFF
TRBJ2-1 | TRBV12-3/TRBV12-4 | CASSPGGSSYNEQFF
TRBJ1-6 | TRBV3-1 | CASREDRAYNSPLHF
TRBJ1-1 | TRBV19 | CATLAGTTEAFF
TRBJ1-5 | TRBV2 | CASRADTSQPQHF
TRBJ1-5 | TRBV2 | CASKGDSNQPQHF
TRBJ2-1 | TRBV5-8 | CASRSGTSGGTREYNEQFF
TRBJ1-6 | TRBV16 | CASSQRRNDNSPLHF
TRBJ2-6 | TRBV8-2 | CGRTVRITQSRANVLTF
TRBJ1-2 | TRBV24-1 | CATSSQTPPYGYTF
TRBJ1-5 | TRBV27 | CASSATGTGGSNQPQHF
TRBJ2-5 | TRBV28 | CASSSLGGTPQETQYF